This TCR beta chain was observed in a study of T cells expressing NK-cell markers. Findings and limits, study-wide: The study left the HCMV specificity of expanded NKG2C+ T cell clones unresolved.

Points on this clonotype: What it binds is not known.

TCRdb reprocessed the 5' RACE reads and keeps a single row for each CDR3 protein, giving no DNA. This sample's table reports about 150,000 distinct CDR3 sequences. CDR1 is LNHNV and CDR2 is YYDKDF in the germline V gene (reference sequence). This CDR3 has 16 amino acids. The source is a young man in good health. The sequenced material came from blood T cells: a sorted CD56 or NKG2C T cell subset, CD4+ or CD8+ T cells, or bulk PBMC T cells (not recorded which). The chain joins TRBV15 to TRBJ2-5; the TCRdb call, TRBD1, lacks DNA for checking. The CDR3 region is CATSREKGSGEETQYF.